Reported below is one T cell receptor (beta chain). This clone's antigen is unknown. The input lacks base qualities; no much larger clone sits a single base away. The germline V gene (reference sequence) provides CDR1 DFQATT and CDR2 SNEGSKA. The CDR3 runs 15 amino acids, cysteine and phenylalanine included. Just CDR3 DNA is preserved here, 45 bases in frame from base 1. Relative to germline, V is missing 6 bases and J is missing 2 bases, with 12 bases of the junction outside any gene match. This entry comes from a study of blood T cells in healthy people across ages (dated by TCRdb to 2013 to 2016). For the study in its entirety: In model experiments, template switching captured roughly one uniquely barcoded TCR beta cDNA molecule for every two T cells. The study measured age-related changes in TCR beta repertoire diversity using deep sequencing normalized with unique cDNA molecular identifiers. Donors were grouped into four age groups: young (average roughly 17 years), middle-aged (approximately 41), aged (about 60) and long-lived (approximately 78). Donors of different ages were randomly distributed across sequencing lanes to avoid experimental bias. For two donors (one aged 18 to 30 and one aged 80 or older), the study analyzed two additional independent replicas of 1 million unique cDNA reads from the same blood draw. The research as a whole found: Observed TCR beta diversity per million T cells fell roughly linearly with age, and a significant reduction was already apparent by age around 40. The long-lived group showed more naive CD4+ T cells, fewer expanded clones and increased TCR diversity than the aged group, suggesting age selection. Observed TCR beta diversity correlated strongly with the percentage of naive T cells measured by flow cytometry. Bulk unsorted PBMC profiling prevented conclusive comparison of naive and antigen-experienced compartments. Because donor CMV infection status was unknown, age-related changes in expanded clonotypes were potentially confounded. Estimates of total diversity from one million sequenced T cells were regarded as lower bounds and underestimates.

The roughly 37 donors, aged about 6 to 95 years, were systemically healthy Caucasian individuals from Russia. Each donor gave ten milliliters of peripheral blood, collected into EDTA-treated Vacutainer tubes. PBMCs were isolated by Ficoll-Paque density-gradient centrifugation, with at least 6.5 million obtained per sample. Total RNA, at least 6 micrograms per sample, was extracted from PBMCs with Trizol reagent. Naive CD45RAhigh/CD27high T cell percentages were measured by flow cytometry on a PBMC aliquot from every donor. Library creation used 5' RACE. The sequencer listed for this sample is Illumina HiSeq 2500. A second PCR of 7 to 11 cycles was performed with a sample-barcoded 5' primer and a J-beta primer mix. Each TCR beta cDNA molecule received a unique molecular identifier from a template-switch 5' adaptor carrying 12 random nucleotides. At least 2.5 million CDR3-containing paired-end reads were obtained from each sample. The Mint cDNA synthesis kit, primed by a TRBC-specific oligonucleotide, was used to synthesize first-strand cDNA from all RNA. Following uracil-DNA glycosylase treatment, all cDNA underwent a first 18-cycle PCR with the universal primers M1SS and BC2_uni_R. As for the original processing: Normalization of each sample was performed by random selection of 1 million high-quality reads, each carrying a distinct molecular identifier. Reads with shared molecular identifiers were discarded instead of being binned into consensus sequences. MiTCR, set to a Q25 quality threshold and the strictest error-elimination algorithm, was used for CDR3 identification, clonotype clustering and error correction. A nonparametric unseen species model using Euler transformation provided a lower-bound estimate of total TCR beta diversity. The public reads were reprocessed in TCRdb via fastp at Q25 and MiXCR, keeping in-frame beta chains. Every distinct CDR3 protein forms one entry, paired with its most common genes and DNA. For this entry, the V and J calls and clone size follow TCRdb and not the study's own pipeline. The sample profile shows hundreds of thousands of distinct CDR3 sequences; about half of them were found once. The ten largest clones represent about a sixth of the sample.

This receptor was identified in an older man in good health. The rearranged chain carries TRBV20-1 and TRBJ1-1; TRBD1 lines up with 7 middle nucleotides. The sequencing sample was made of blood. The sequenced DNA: TGCAGTGCCATCTCGGCCGGGACAGAAAACACTGAAGCTTTCTTT. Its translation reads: CSAISAGTENTEAFF.